This record covers a single TCR beta chain. Its antigen is unidentified. Trimming took 0 bases from V and 4 from J, leaving 15 bases between them. The length of the CDR3 is 15 residues. Germline V gives CDR1 GTSNPN, CDR2 SVGIG (reference sequence). The source of the sample is a study of shared clonotypes between healthy human individuals. Notes on the study in general: It was expected that sequencing depth would affect clonotype sharing among donors. Blood alone was sampled, and tissue repertoires likely differ.

Healthy adults negative for HIV, lacking recent acute infections or vaccinations, served as donors. Sequencing on ten immunoSEQ deep assay plates was performed for unsorted PBMC DNA. Libraries were prepared by immunoSEQ multiplex PCR; TCRdb keeps only in-frame clonotypes and omits some of them. The sample lists about half a million clones; roughly three quarters were seen once. The V call is TRBV30, the J call TRBJ1-2, with TRBD1 as a possible D gene (5 bases). The sequencing input was PBMCs. This clonotype originated in a woman in her forties in good health. Some clones in this sample may be carry-over from other donors' samples. Written as DNA, the CDR3 is TGTGCCTGGAGTGTACTTTTCAGACAGTCCTATGGCTACACCTTC. It yields the protein CAWSVLFRQSYGYTF.